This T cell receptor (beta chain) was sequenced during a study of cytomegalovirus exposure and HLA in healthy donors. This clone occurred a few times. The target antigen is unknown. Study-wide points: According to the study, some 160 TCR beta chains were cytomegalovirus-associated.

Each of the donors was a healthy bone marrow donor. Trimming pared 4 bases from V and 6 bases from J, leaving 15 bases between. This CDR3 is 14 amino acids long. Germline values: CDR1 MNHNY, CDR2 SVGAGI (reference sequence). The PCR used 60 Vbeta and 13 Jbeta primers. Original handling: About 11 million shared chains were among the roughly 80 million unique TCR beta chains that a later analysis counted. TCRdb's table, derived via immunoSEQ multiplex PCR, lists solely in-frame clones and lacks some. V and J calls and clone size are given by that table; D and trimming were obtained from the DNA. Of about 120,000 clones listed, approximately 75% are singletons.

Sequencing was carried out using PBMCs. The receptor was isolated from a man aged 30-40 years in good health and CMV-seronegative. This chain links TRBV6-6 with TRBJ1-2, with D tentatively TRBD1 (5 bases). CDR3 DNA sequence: TGTGCCAGCAGTTCCCCCCTGGGGGGGGATGGCTACACCTTC. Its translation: CASSSPLGGDGYTF.